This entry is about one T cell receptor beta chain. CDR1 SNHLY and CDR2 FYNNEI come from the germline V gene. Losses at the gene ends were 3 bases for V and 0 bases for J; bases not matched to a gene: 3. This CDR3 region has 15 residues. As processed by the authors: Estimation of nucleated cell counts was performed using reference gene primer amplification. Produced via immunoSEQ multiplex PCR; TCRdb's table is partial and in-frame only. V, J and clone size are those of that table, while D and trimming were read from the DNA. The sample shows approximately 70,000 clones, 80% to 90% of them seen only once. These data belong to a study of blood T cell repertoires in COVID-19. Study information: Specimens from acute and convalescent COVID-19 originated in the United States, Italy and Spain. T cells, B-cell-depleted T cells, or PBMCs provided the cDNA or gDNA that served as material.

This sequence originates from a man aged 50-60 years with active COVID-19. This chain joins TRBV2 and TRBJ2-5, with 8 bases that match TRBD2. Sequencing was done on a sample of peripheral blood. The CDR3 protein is CASSDSGMYQETQYF. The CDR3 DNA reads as TGTGCCAGCAGTGATAGCGGGATGTACCAAGAGACCCAGTACTTC. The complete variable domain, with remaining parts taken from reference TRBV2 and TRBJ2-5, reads EPEVTQTPSHQVTQMGQEVILRCVPISNHLYFYWYRQILGQKVEFLVSFYNNEISEKSEIFDDQFSVERPDGSNFTLKIRSTKLEDSAMYFCASSDSGMYQETQYFGPGTRLLVL.